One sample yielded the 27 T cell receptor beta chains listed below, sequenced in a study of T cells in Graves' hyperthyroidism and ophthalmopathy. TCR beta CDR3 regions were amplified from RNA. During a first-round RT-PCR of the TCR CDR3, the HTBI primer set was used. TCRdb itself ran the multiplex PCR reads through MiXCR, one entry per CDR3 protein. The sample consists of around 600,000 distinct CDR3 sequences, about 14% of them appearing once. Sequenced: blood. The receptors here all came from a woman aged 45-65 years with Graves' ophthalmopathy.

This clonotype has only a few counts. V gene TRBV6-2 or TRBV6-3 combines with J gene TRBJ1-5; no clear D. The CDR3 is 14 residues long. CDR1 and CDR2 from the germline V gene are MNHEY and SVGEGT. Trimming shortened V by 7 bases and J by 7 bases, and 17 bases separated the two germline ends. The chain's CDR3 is CASNFWGNRQPQHF. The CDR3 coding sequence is TGTGCCAGCAACTTCTGGGGAAATAGGCAGCCCCAGCATTTT.

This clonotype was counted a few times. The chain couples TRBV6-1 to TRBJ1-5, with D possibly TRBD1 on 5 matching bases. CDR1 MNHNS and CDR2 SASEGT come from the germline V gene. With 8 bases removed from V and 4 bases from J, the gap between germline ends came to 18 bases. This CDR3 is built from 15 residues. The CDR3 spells CASGVRGLGNQPQHF. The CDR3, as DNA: TGTGCCAGCGGGGTGAGGGGCCTAGGGAATCAGCCCCAGCATTTT.

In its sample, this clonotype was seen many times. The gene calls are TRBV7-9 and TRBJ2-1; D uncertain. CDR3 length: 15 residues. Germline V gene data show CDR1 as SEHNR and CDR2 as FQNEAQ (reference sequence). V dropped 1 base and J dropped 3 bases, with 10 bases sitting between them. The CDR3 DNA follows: TGTGCCAGCAGCTTAGTTATTGGGGTCTACAATGAGCAGTTCTTC. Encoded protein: CASSLVIGVYNEQFF. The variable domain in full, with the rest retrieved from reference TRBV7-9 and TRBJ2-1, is DTGVSQNPRHKITKRGQNVTFRCDPISEHNRLYWYRQTLGQGPEFLTYFQNEAQLEKSRLLSDRFSAERPKGSFSTLEIQRTEQGDSAMYLCASSLVIGVYNEQFFGPGTRLTVL.

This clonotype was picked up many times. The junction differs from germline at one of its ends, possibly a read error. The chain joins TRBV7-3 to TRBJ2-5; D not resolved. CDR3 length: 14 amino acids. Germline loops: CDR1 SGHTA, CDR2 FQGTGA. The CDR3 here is CASSFGGSQETQYF. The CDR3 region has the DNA TGCGCCAGCAGCTTTGGTGGCAGTCAAGAGACCCAGTACTTC.

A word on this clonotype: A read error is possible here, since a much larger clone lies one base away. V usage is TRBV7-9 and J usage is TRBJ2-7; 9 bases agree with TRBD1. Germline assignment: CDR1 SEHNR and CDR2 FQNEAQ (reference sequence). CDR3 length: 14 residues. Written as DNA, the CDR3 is TGTGCCGGCAGCACAACGGGACAGGGCTACGAGCAGTACTTC. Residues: CAGSTTGQGYEQYF.

The CDR3 here is CASIKTGTGLMNTEAFF. The CDR3, as DNA: TGTGCCAGTATTAAAACCGGGACAGGGCTGATGAACACTGAAGCTTTCTTT. The chain carries TRBV19 and TRBJ1-1; 9 bases align to TRBD1. V dropped 7 bases and J dropped 0; count of bases not matched to a gene: 12. Germline CDR1 and CDR2: LNHDA and SQIVND (reference sequence). The CDR3 extends over 17 amino acids.

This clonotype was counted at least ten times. CDR3 sequence (DNA): TGTGCCAGCATGCTACAGATCGGACAGGGGGCAGAGTATGGCTACACCTTC. It specifies CASMLQIGQGAEYGYTF. The rearrangement uses TRBV2 and TRBJ1-2; 11 bases match TRBD1. With V trimmed by 7 bases and J by 5 bases, 15 bases remained unmatched. This CDR3 is 17 amino acids long. Germline CDR1 and CDR2: SNHLY and FYNNEI.

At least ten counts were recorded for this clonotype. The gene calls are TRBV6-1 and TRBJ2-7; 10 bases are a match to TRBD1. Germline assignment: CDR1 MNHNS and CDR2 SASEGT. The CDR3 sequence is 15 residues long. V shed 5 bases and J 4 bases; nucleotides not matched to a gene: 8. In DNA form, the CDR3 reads TGTGCCAGCAGTTCCCCAGACAGGGGGCTATACGAGCAGTACTTC. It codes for CASSSPDRGLYEQYF.

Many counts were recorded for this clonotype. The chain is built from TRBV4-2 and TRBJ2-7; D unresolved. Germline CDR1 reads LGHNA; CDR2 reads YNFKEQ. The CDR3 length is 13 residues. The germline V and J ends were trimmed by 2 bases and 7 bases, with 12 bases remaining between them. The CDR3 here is CASSQSGDGEQYF. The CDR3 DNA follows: TGTGCCAGCAGCCAAAGTGGGGATGGGGAGCAGTACTTC.

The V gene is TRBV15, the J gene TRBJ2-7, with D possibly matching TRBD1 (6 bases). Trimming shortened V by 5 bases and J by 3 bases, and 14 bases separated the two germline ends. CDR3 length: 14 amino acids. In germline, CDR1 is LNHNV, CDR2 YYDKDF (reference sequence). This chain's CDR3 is CATSAPGTLYEQYF. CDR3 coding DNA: TGTGCCACCAGCGCCCCTGGGACACTCTACGAGCAGTACTTC.

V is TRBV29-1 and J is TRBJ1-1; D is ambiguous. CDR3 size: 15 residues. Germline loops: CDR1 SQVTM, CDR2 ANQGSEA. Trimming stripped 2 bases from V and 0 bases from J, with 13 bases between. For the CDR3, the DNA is TGCAGCGTTGAACATAGGACGGCCATGAACACTGAAGCTTTCTTT. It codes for CSVEHRTAMNTEAFF.

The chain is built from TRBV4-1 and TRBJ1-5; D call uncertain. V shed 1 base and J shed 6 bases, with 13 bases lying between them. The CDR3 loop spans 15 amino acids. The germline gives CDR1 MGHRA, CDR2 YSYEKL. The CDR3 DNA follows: TGCGCCAGCAGCCAAGTAGATAGGGAGCTTCAGCCCCAGCATTTT. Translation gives CASSQVDRELQPQHF.

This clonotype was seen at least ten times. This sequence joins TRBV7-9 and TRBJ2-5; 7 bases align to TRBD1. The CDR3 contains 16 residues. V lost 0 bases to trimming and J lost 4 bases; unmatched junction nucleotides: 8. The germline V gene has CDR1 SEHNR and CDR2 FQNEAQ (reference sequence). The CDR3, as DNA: TGTGCCAGCAGCTTAGCCTGGCAGGGGGAAGGAGAGACCCAGTACTTC. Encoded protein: CASSLAWQGEGETQYF.

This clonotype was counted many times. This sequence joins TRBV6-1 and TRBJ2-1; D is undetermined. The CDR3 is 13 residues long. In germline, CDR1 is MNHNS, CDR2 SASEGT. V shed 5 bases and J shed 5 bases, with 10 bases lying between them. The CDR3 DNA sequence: TGTGCCAGCAGTAGGAAGGATAACAATGAGCAGTTCTTC. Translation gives CASSRKDNNEQFF.

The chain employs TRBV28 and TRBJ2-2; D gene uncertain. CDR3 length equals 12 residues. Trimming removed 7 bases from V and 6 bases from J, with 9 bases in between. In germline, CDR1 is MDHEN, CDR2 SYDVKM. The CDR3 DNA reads TGTGCCAGCACTAGTTTCGCCGGGGAGCTGTTTTTT. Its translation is CASTSFAGELFF.

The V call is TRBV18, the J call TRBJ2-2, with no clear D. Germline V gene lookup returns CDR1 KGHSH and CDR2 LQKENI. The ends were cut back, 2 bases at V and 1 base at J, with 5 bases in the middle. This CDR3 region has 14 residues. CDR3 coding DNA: TGTGCCAGCTCACCATCCCAGAACACCGGGGAGCTGTTTTTT. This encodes CASSPSQNTGELFF.

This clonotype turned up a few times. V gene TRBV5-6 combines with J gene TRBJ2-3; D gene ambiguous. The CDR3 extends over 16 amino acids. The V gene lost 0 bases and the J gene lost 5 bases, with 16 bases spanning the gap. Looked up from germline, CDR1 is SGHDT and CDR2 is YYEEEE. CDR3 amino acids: CASSLVDRPWGDTQYF. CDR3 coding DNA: TGTGCCAGCAGCTTGGTGGACCGACCCTGGGGAGATACGCAGTATTTT.

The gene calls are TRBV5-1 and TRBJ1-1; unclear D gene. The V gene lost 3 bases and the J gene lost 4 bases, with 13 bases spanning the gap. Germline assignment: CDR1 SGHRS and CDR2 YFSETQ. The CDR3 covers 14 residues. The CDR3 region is CASSSLGSGTEAFF. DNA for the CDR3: TGCGCCAGCAGCTCTTTAGGTTCGGGCACTGAAGCTTTCTTT.

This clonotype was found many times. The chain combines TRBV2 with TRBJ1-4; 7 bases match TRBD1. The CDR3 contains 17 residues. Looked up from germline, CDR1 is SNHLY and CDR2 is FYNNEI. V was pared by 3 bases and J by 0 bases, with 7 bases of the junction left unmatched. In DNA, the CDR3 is TGTGCCAGCAGTGACCGGGACAGTCCTACAACTAATGAAAAACTGTTTTTT. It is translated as CASSDRDSPTTNEKLFF.

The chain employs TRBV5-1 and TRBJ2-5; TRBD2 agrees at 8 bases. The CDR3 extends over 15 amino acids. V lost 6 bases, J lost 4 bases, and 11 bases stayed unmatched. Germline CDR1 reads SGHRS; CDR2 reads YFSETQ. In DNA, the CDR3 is TGCGCCAGCAACGCCCCGGGAGGGCCGGGAGAGACCCAGTACTTC. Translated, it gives CASNAPGGPGETQYF.

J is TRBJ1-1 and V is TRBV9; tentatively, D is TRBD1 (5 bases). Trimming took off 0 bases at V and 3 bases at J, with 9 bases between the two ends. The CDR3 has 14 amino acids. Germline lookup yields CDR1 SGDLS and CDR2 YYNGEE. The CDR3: CASSVDGGDTEAFF. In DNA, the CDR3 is TGTGCCAGCAGCGTAGACGGGGGAGACACTGAAGCTTTCTTT. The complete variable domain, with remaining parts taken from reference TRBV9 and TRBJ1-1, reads DSGVTQTPKHLITATGQRVTLRCSPRSGDLSVYWYQQSLDQGLQFLIQYYNGEERAKGNILERFSAQQFPDLHSELNLSSLELGDSALYFCASSVDGGDTEAFFGQGTRLTVV.

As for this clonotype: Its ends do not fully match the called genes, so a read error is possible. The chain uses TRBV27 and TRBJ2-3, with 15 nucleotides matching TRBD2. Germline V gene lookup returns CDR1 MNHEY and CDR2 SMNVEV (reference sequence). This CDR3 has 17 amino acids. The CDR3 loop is CAGRDGLAGGPTDTQYF. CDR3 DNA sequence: TGTGCCGGCAGGGACGGACTAGCGGGAGGGCCAACAGATACGCAGTATTTT.

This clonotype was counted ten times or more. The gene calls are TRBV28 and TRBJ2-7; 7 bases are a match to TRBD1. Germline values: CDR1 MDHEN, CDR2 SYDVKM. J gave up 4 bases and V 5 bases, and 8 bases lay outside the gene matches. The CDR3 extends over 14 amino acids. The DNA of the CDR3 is TGTGCCAGCAGTCCGCAGGGGGTGGTTTACGAGCAGTACTTC. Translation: CASSPQGVVYEQYF. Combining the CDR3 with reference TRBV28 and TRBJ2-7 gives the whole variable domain DVKVTQSSRYLVKRTGEKVFLECVQDMDHENMFWYRQDPGLGLRLIYFSYDVKMKEKGDIPEGYSVSREKKERFSLILESASTNQTSMYLCASSPQGVVYEQYFGPGTRLTVT.

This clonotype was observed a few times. The CDR3 spells CASSQELQGTDTQYF. The DNA for the CDR3 is TGTGCCAGCAGCCAAGAGTTACAGGGCACAGATACGCAGTATTTT. The chain combines TRBV14 with TRBJ2-3; the D gene is possibly TRBD1 (5 bases). CDR3 length: 15 residues. Germline values: CDR1 SGHDN, CDR2 FVKESK. V gave up 0 bases and J gave up 1 base, with 8 bases separating them.

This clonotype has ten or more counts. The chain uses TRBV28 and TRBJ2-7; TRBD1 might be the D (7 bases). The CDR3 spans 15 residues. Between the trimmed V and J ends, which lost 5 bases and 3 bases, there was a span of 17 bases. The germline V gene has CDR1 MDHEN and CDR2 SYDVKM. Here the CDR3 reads CASSPRGAGGYEQYF. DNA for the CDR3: TGTGCCAGCAGTCCCAGGGGGGCAGGAGGCTACGAGCAGTACTTC.

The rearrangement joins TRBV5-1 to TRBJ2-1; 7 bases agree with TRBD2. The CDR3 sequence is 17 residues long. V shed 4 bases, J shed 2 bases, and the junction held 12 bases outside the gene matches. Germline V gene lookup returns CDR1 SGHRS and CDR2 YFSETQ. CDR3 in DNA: TGCGCCAGCAGCCAACTCCTCCAGAGCGGGACCTACAATGAGCAGTTCTTC. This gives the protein CASSQLLQSGTYNEQFF.

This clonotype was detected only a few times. CDR3 nucleotide sequence: TGTGCCAGCAGACGTTCAGGGGGCTTGCAGCCCCAGCATTTT. It specifies CASRRSGGLQPQHF. J is TRBJ1-5 and V is TRBV6-1; 8 nucleotides line up with TRBD1. CDR3 length equals 14 residues. The ends lost 6 bases at V and 7 bases at J; junction bases unmatched: 8. Germline V gene sequence: CDR1 MNHNS, CDR2 SASEGT.